Listed below are T cell receptor beta chains from one sample, sequenced in a study of siplizumab effects on memory and regulatory T cells. The protocol was immunoSEQ multiplex PCR, while the TCRdb copy is restricted to in-frame clones and leaves out a portion. The table lists 85,000 to 130,000 clones, 85% to 95% of them singletons, with under 0.7% in the top ten. The sequencing sample was made of Tregs sorted from blood. The source is a human donor in good health. Both conserved end residues are part of each CDR3. The D gene is left open where the match is weak. Expanded clones are given a class, and other clones once, few, many or no size at all.

clone size,J gene,V gene,CDR3 length,D gene,CDR3 protein,CDR3 DNA
-,TRBJ1-6,TRBV13,15,-,CASSLGYPYNSPLHF,TGTGCCAGCAGCTTAGGGTATCCCTATAATTCACCCCTCCACTTT
-,TRBJ1-6,TRBV5-1,15,TRBD1,CASSLQGQGISPLHF,TGCGCCAGCAGCTTGCAGGGACAGGGGATCTCACCCCTCCACTTT
-,TRBJ2-7,TRBV29-1,9,-,CSVGSEQYF,TGCAGCGTTGGAAGCGAGCAGTACTTC
-,TRBJ2-1,TRBV7-3,14,-,CASSLTLAGNEQFF,TGTGCCAGCAGCTTAACGCTAGCTGGCAATGAGCAGTTCTTC
-,TRBJ2-2,TRBV19,19,TRBD2,CASSIPATSGIRWTGELFF,TGTGCCAGTAGTATTCCCGCAACTAGCGGGATCCGGTGGACCGGGGAGCTGTTTTTT
-,TRBJ2-1,TRBV7-8,16,TRBD2,CASSLEPGGTVNEQFF,TGTGCCAGCAGCTTAGAACCGGGAGGCACGGTAAATGAGCAGTTCTTC
-,TRBJ1-4,TRBV6-5,15,-,CASSYSPGTNEKLFF,TGTGCCAGCAGTTACTCGCCAGGGACTAATGAAAAACTGTTTTTT
-,TRBJ2-5,TRBV2,15,-,CASSQISLLQETQYF,TGTGCCAGCAGCCAGATTAGCCTCCTCCAAGAGACCCAGTACTTC
-,TRBJ2-7,TRBV5-4,13,-,CASSLATTYEQYF,TGTGCCAGCAGCTTGGCTACGACCTACGAGCAGTACTTC
-,TRBJ1-1,TRBV5-1,14,-,CASSLAVGNTEAFF,TGCGCCAGCAGCTTGGCCGTGGGGAACACTGAAGCTTTCTTT
-,TRBJ1-4,TRBV2,14,-,CASRTRDTNEKLFF,TGTGCCAGTAGAACCCGGGACACTAATGAAAAACTGTTTTTT
-,TRBJ1-2,TRBV6-5,12,-,CASSTVNYGYTF,TGTGCCAGCAGTACTGTCAACTATGGCTACACCTTC
-,TRBJ2-3,TRBV5-1,16,TRBD2,CASSLIAGVGTDTQYF,TGCGCCAGCAGCTTGATAGCGGGAGTGGGGACAGATACGCAGTATTTT
-,TRBJ1-2,TRBV28,15,-,CASSPHNTGWYGYTF,TGTGCCAGCAGTCCCCACAACACAGGGTGGTATGGCTACACCTTC
once,TRBJ2-2,TRBV5-1,13,TRBD1,CASRDRATGELFF,TGCGCCAGCAGGGACAGGGCCACCGGGGAGCTGTTTTTT
-,TRBJ2-7,TRBV30,12,TRBD2,CAWSVGRYEQYF,TGTGCCTGGAGTGTCGGGAGGTACGAGCAGTACTTC
-,TRBJ2-7,TRBV5-1,15,-,CASSLTLGSSYEQYF,TGCGCCAGCAGCTTAACGTTGGGCAGCTCCTACGAGCAGTACTTC
-,TRBJ2-7,TRBV27,15,TRBD1,CASSLRITGGYTQYF,TGTGCCAGCAGTTTACGGATCACAGGGGGGTACACGCAGTACTTC
-,TRBJ2-7,TRBV6-1,18,TRBD2,CASSESRLAGSQVWEQYF,TGTGCCAGCAGTGAAAGTCGACTAGCGGGATCCCAGGTTTGGGAGCAGTACTTC
-,TRBJ2-7,TRBV19,13,TRBD1,CASNRDRGYEQYF,TGTGCCAGTAACCGGGACAGGGGCTACGAGCAGTACTTC
few,TRBJ2-1,TRBV7-9,14,-,CASSRFVGVHEQFF,TGTGCCAGCAGCCGCTTTGTCGGAGTCCATGAGCAGTTCTTC
once,TRBJ1-5,TRBV11-2,13,-,CASSFGVNQPQHF,TGTGCCAGCAGCTTCGGGGTTAATCAGCCCCAGCATTTT
-,TRBJ2-1,TRBV12-5,16,TRBD1,CASGLASRDRNNEQFF,TGTGCTAGTGGTTTGGCCAGCCGGGACAGAAACAATGAGCAGTTCTTC
-,TRBJ1-4,TRBV4-2,17,-,CASSHPLGQTYNEKLFF,TGTGCCAGCAGCCACCCCCTCGGACAGACCTACAATGAAAAACTGTTTTTT
once,TRBJ1-5,TRBV15,21,TRBD1,CATSSPKGATGGKKSNQPQHF,TGTGCCACCAGCAGCCCTAAAGGCGCCACAGGGGGCAAGAAGAGCAATCAGCCCCAGCATTTT
-,TRBJ2-7,TRBV6-5,13,TRBD2,CASSLYGTTGQYF,TGTGCCAGCAGTTTATACGGGACTACAGGGCAGTACTTC
-,TRBJ2-2,TRBV7-9,18,-,CASSFRLSSSVGTGELFF,TGTGCCAGCAGCTTCAGACTTTCCTCATCCGTGGGCACCGGGGAGCTGTTTTTT
many,TRBJ1-2,TRBV5-5,15,TRBD1,CASSSPDRADYGYTF,TGTGCCAGCAGCTCCCCAGACAGGGCGGACTATGGCTACACCTTC
-,TRBJ2-7,TRBV6-6,12,-,CASRTPHYEQYF,TGTGCCAGCAGAACACCCCACTACGAGCAGTACTTC
-,TRBJ2-7,TRBV5-6,14,TRBD2,CASSPGLAGGPQYF,TGTGCCAGCAGCCCGGGACTAGCGGGAGGGCCCCAGTACTTC
few,TRBJ2-3,TRBV7-2,16,TRBD2,CASSLVASGSTDTQYF,TGTGCCAGCAGCTTAGTGGCTAGCGGGAGTACAGATACGCAGTATTTT
-,TRBJ2-3,TRBV5-1,18,TRBD2,CASGVGLAGRSSTDTQYF,TGCGCCAGCGGAGTGGGACTAGCGGGCCGGTCTAGCACAGATACGCAGTATTTT
-,TRBJ2-3,TRBV28,14,-,CASWSPGRTDTQYF,TGTGCCAGCTGGAGCCCGGGGCGCACAGATACGCAGTATTTT
-,TRBJ1-4,TRBV5-6,15,TRBD1,CASSLPTGRAEKLFF,TGTGCCAGCAGCTTGCCGACAGGGCGAGCTGAAAAACTGTTTTTT
-,TRBJ2-2,TRBV7-8,14,TRBD2,CASRRGGFAGELFF,TGTGCCAGCAGAAGGGGAGGGTTCGCCGGGGAGCTGTTTTTT
-,TRBJ2-1,TRBV4-1,14,TRBD2,CASRTSGVYNEQFF,TGCGCCAGCAGGACTAGCGGAGTATACAATGAGCAGTTCTTC
-,TRBJ2-5,TRBV6-7,16,TRBD1,CASSYSPGGGLETQYF,TGTGCCAGCAGTTACTCCCCAGGGGGCGGCTTGGAGACCCAGTACTTC
-,TRBJ1-2,TRBV28,13,-,CASSLSRPYGYTF,TGTGCCAGCAGTTTGTCCCGGCCCTATGGCTACACCTTC
-,TRBJ2-1,TRBV18,15,TRBD1,CASSRLPGQGARGFF,TGTGCCAGCTCACGCCTACCGGGACAGGGGGCTCGCGGTTTCTTC
-,TRBJ2-7,TRBV18,13,-,CASSPTGTYEQYF,TGTGCCAGCTCACCAACAGGAACCTACGAGCAGTACTTC
once,TRBJ1-5,TRBV6-5,14,-,CASSRGQSNQPQHF,TGTGCCAGCAGTCGAGGACAGTCCAATCAGCCCCAGCATTTT
-,TRBJ1-5,TRBV28,12,-,CASKSGEQPQHF,TGTGCCAGCAAGTCAGGGGAACAGCCCCAGCATTTT
-,TRBJ2-7,TRBV9,13,-,CASSVVPSHEQYF,TGTGCCAGCAGCGTAGTACCGTCCCACGAGCAGTACTTC